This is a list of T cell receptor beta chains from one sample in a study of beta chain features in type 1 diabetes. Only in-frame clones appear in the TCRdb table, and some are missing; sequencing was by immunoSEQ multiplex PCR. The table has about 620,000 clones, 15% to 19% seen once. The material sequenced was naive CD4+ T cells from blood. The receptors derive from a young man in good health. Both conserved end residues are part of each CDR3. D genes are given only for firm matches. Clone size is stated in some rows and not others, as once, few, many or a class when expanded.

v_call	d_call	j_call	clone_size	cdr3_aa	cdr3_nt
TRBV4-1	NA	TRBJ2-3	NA	CASSLNTDTQYF	TGCGCCAGCAGCCTTAACACAGATACGCAGTATTTT
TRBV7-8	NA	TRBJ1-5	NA	CASSLDRGPDQPQHF	TGTGCCAGCAGCTTAGATAGGGGCCCAGATCAGCCCCAGCATTTT
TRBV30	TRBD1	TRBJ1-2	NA	CAWSPLLTGGYGYTF	TGTGCCTGGAGTCCACTCCTGACAGGGGGCTATGGCTACACCTTC
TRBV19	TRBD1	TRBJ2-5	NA	CASSSYTGGGGETQYF	TGTGCCAGTAGTTCCTATACAGGGGGCGGCGGAGAGACCCAGTACTTC
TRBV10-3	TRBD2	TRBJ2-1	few	CAISEPGKRERDEQFF	TGTGCCATCAGTGAGCCCGGGAAGCGGGAGAGGGATGAGCAGTTCTTC
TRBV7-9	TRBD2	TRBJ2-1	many	CASREVLATDTYNEQFF	TGTGCCAGCAGGGAAGTACTAGCGACAGATACGTACAATGAGCAGTTCTTC
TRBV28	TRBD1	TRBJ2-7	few	CASSLGTGSYEQYF	TGTGCCAGCAGTTTGGGGACAGGGTCATACGAGCAGTACTTC
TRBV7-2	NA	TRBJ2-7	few	CASSLPLRRRSYEQYF	TGTGCCAGCAGCTTACCTTTGAGGAGGCGCTCCTACGAGCAGTACTTC
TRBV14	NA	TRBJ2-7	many	CASSRNTGFEQYF	TGTGCCAGCAGCCGGAATACAGGGTTCGAGCAGTACTTC
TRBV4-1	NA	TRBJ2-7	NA	CASSQVGRAKNEQYF	TGCGCCAGCAGCCAAGTAGGGCGGGCGAAGAACGAGCAGTACTTC
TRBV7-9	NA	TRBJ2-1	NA	CASSLRGGIRPFYNEQFF	TGTGCCAGCAGCTTAAGGGGGGGAATCAGGCCGTTCTACAATGAGCAGTTCTTC
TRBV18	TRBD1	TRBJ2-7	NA	CASSPAGQGSYEQYF	TGTGCCAGCTCACCAGCGGGACAGGGCTCCTACGAGCAGTACTTC
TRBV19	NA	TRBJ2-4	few	CASSIFGTRHIQYF	TGTGCCAGTAGTATATTTGGGACCCGGCACATTCAGTACTTC
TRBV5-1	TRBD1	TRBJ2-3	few	CASSFGPDRSDTQYF	TGCGCCAGCAGCTTCGGACCGGACAGGTCCGATACGCAGTATTTT
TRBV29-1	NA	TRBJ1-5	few	CSVGGRDQPQHF	TGCAGCGTTGGGGGAAGGGATCAGCCCCAGCATTTT
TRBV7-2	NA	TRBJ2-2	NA	CASSLVDQVIGELFF	TGTGCCAGCAGCTTAGTAGACCAGGTGATCGGGGAGCTGTTTTTT
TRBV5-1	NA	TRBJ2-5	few	CASSLSDRSQETQYF	TGCGCCAGCAGCTTGTCGGACAGAAGCCAAGAGACCCAGTACTTC
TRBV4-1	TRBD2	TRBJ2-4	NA	CASSQGTGGLLAKNIQYF	TGCGCCAGCAGCCAAGGAACGGGGGGGCTACTAGCCAAAAACATTCAGTACTTC
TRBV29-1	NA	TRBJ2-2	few	CSVGGSGWTGELFF	TGCAGCGTTGGGGGGTCAGGATGGACCGGGGAGCTGTTTTTT
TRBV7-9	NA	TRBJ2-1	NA	CASSLADRFF	TGTGCCAGCAGCTTAGCAGACCGGTTCTTC
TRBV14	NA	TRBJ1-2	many	CASSRGSTPNYGYTF	TGTGCCAGCAGCCGTGGCTCGACACCGAACTATGGCTACACCTTC
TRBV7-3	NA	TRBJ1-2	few	CASSQGPPDGYTF	TGTGCCAGCAGCCAGGGACCCCCAGATGGCTACACCTTC
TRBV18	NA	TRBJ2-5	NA	CASSPLPRQETQYF	TGTGCCAGCTCACCACTGCCCCGCCAAGAGACCCAGTACTTC
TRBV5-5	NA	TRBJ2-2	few	CASSLDSRTGELFF	TGTGCCAGCAGCTTGGACAGCCGGACCGGGGAGCTGTTTTTT
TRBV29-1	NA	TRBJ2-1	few	CSVEDRYSNNNEQFF	TGCAGCGTTGAAGATAGGTATTCTAACAACAATGAGCAGTTCTTC
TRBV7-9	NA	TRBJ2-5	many	CASNRLETQYF	TGTGCCAGCAATAGGCTGGAGACCCAGTACTTC